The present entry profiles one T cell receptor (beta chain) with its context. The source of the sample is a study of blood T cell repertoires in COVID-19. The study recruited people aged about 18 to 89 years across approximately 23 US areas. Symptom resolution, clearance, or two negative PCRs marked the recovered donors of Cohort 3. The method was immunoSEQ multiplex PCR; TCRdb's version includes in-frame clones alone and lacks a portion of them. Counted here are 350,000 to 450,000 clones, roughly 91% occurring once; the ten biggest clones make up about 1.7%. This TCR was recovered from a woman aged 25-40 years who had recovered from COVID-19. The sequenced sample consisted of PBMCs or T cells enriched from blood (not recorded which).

The CDR3 DNA follows: TGTGCCAGCAGTTATGGTGGCGGGATGCCCGGGGAGCTGTTTTTT. Translating gives CASSYGGGMPGELFF. This sequence joins TRBV6-5 and TRBJ2-2; TRBD2 is a possible D gene (6 bases). The V end was cut by 3 bases, the J end by 6 bases, with 14 bases between. The CDR3 totals 15 residues. From germline, CDR1 is MNHEY and CDR2 SVGAGI.